This T cell receptor (beta chain) was retrieved from a study of T cell repertoires in ileal Crohn's disease (dated by TCRdb to the late 2010s). In the study overall: The median duration of disease was approximately 8.3 years, and at the time of surgery 35% of patients were active smokers. Surgery was performed for a complication in all patients, with stricturing disease in roughly 60% and penetrating disease in around 40%. Roughly half of the patients were given postoperative therapy, with 18 on anti-TNF agents and approximately ten on thiopurines. M0 samples consisted of biopsies taken from the inflamed part of the ileum in the surgical resection specimen. For commercial TCRB immunosequencing, around 0.5 micrograms of biopsy DNA were submitted for each sample. TCR repertoire analysis was done in 50 to 70 Crohn's disease patients from a prospective multicentre cohort. The study was conducted in parallel with a multicentre cohort that was designed to identify predictors of early endoscopic recurrence following ileocolonic resection. Endoscopic postoperative recurrence was defined by a Rutgeerts score above i0. A total of roughly 170 mucosal samples from some 60 patients were sequenced, with samples obtained at several locations on the surgical specimen and at postoperative endoscopy. Paper-wide results and their limitations: Patients who were active smokers at surgery had a significantly higher proportion of clonal expansions than non-smokers (roughly 27% vs 19%, p=0.02). Sorted CD8 T cells carried more high-frequency clones than CD4 T cells, suggesting mucosal expansions were mainly CD8. Mucosal CD4 and CD8 T cells were sorted and sequenced only in a subgroup of patients, whose size was not stated. Higher high-frequency clone percentages at surgery were associated with endoscopic recurrence; all patients with clonality above 26.8% (18/57) had recurrence.

Taken with the paper, the label for time point translates to: inflamed ileum from the surgical specimen. Adults with ileal or ileocolonic Crohn's disease for whom ileocolonic resection was indicated were considered eligible. Whole ileal mucosal biopsies were kept frozen at -80 degrees C prior to DNA extraction. A TRizol-based method was used to extract genomic DNA from the frozen whole biopsies, and the DNA was quantified with a NanoDrop 2000 spectrophotometer. The V end loses 3 bases and the J end loses 3 bases, and a stretch of 8 bases separates them. The germline V gene (reference sequence) sets CDR1 to SEHNR and CDR2 to FQNEAQ. The CDR3 contains 14 residues, cysteine and phenylalanine counted. The read is trimmed to its CDR3 DNA, 42 bases read in frame from base 1. The protocol used for the library was the immunoSEQ multiplex PCR assay. Adaptive Biotechnology amplified the CDR3 regions from genomic DNA with a two-step multiplex PCR designed to control amplification bias. In the first PCR, primers covered every V and J gene segment, and in the second PCR, barcodes and Illumina adapters were added. An Illumina instrument was used to sequence the CDR3 libraries. Regarding the original processing steps: The analysis used both the pipelines supplied by the vendor and custom analysis of the raw data in R/Bioconductor with R version 3.3.0. Clonality, which ranges from 0 to 1, was calculated as the inverse of the normalised Shannon entropy across all productive clones. The repertoire share taken up by the top 100 clones defined high-frequency clones, and only clones that passed a 95% confidence test were kept. Overlap between samples was measured with the Morisita-Horn index, while repertoire diversity was measured with the Simpson index. The immuneACCESS repertoire file appears here via TCRdb, limited to in-frame rearrangements. These files lack a portion of the clones; in checked studies, under half of the deficit traces to unresolved V genes, and the cause of the others is not known. The V and J calls and clone size are taken from that table; D and trimming were inferred from the DNA. Present in this sample are around 11,000 clones, around 86% of which were seen just once. Over 7.5% of the sample is held by the ten biggest clonotypes.

This clone was picked up one time. Its antigen remains unidentified. Base qualities are not recorded, but no much larger clone differs from it by a single base. The chain employs TRBV7-9 and TRBJ1-4; no D gene can be assigned with confidence. The source material was ileal tissue. The clonotype was recovered from an adult with Crohn's disease. The DNA sequence is TGTGCCAGCAGCTTGAGGACGGCTAATGAAAAACTGTTTTTT. It codes for CASSLRTANEKLFF.